Below are 32 T cell receptor beta chains sequenced from a single sample in a study of blood T cell repertoires in COVID-19. Assay used: immunoSEQ multiplex PCR; TCRdb lists only in-frame clones, some missing. The sample holds under 500,000 clones, roughly 85% seen once. Sequencing input: PBMCs or T cells enriched from blood (not recorded which). These receptors originate from a woman between 18 and 29 years old with acute COVID-19.

The chain links TRBV19 to TRBJ2-5, with 8 bases lining up with TRBD2. The CDR3 sequence is 11 residues long. Germline lookup yields CDR1 LNHDA and CDR2 SQIVND (reference sequence). V shed 8 bases, J shed 4 bases, and the junction held 0 bases outside the gene matches. CDR3 amino acids: CASGLAETQYF. The CDR3 DNA sequence: TGTGCCAGTGGACTAGCAGAGACCCAGTACTTC.

The gene calls are TRBV28 and TRBJ2-7; 9 bases line up with TRBD2. The junction had 1 base not matched to a gene; V was cut back by 6 bases and J by 7 bases. Germline V gene data show CDR1 as MDHEN and CDR2 as SYDVKM. The CDR3 sequence is 11 residues long. The CDR3 here is CASRLAGEQYF. The CDR3, as DNA: TGTGCCAGCAGGCTAGCGGGGGAGCAGTACTTC.

This chain links TRBV12-3 or TRBV12-4 with TRBJ1-2; 7 nucleotides match TRBD1. The V segment lost 8 bases and the J segment 2 bases; nucleotides outside the gene matches: 2. This CDR3 comprises 12 residues. The CDR3 spells CASYRGNYGYTF. For the CDR3, the DNA is TGTGCCAGCTACAGGGGCAACTATGGCTACACCTTC.

The J gene is TRBJ1-2, the V gene TRBV5-5, with D tentatively TRBD1 (6 bases). The V gene lost 4 bases and the J gene lost 2 bases, with 15 bases spanning the gap. The CDR3 loop spans 15 amino acids. Germline V gene sequence: CDR1 SGHKS, CDR2 YYEKEE (reference sequence). CDR3 sequence: CASSTRDRRNYGYTF. The CDR3 DNA is TGTGCCAGCAGCACGCGCGACAGGCGCAACTATGGCTACACCTTC.

This sequence joins TRBV30 and TRBJ1-5; 9 bases are shared with TRBD1. Germline loops: CDR1 GTSNPN, CDR2 SVGIG (reference sequence). The CDR3 has 17 residues. V was pared by 1 base and J by 0 bases, with 7 bases of the junction left unmatched. The DNA for the CDR3 is TGTGCCTGGAGTGACAGGGGGCGAAAGGGTAGCAATCAGCCCCAGCATTTT. Translated, it gives CAWSDRGRKGSNQPQHF. The entire variable domain, with the rest obtained from reference TRBV30 and TRBJ1-5, is as follows: SQTIHQWPATLVQPVGSPLSLECTVEGTSNPNLYWYRQAAGRGLQLLFYSVGIGQISSEVPQNLSASRPQDRQFILSSKKLLLSDSGFYLCAWSDRGRKGSNQPQHFGDGTRLSIL.

The CDR3 region is CASSYHNPIEQYF. CDR3 nucleotide sequence: TGTGCCAGCAGTTACCACAATCCCATCGAGCAGTACTTC. The chain has TRBV6-5 and TRBJ2-7; D gene ambiguous. The CDR3 has 13 residues. Between the trimmed V and J ends, which lost 2 bases and 6 bases, there was a span of 11 bases. Germline CDR1 is MNHEY and CDR2 is SVGAGI.

The gene calls are TRBV12-3 or TRBV12-4 and TRBJ2-7, with a weak D call TRBD2 (5 bases). V was cut by 5 bases and J by 7 bases, with 15 bases left in between. The CDR3 extends over 13 amino acids. In nucleotides, the CDR3 is TGTGCCAGCAGTGCGGGCCTGACGTTGGAGCAGTACTTC. It yields the protein CASSAGLTLEQYF.

This clone was seen only a few times. The chain combines TRBV27 with TRBJ2-3; 12 bases match TRBD2. Losses at the gene ends were 10 bases for V and 3 bases for J; bases not matched to a gene: 5. There are 14 residues in the CDR3. CDR1 MNHEY and CDR2 SMNVEV come from the germline V gene (reference sequence). DNA of the CDR3: TGTGCCACCCGACTAGCGGGGGATACAGATACGCAGTATTTT. This codes for CATRLAGDTDTQYF.

As for this clone: Other nucleotide sequences in the sample specify the same CDR3. The chain joins TRBV18 to TRBJ1-5; D is ambiguous. V was shortened by 3 bases and J by 4 bases, with 7 bases between the two germline ends. This CDR3 spans 13 amino acids. Germline values: CDR1 KGHSH, CDR2 LQKENI. The CDR3 bases are TGTGCCAGCTCACCTGGGGAGAATCAGCCCCAGCATTTT. Protein product: CASSPGENQPQHF.

The chain carries TRBV29-1 and TRBJ1-1; no firm D call. The CDR3 length is 13 residues. V lost 7 bases to trimming and J lost 5 bases, with 17 bases between them. Per the germline V gene, CDR1 is SQVTM and CDR2 is ANQGSEA. As DNA, the CDR3 is TGCAGCGCCAAGACCGGGTTGGTGACTGAAGCTTTCTTT. The encoded protein is CSAKTGLVTEAFF.

The V and J genes are TRBV24-1 and TRBJ2-1; the match to TRBD2 covers 13 bases. Germline-derived CDR1 and CDR2 are KGHDR and SFDVKD. With V trimmed by 6 bases and J by 0 bases, 1 base remained unmatched. CDR3 size: 16 residues. The CDR3 DNA reads as TGTGCCACCAGTCGGACTAGCGGGAGCTCCTACAATGAGCAGTTCTTC. This gives the protein CATSRTSGSSYNEQFF.

The genes are TRBV19 and TRBJ1-2; D not resolved. The CDR3 loop spans 13 amino acids. Between the trimmed V and J ends, which lost 10 bases and 3 bases, there was a span of 15 bases. Germline lookup yields CDR1 LNHDA and CDR2 SQIVND (reference sequence). This chain's CDR3 is CATRFGRDYGYTF. The CDR3 DNA reads TGTGCCACCCGGTTCGGGAGAGACTATGGCTACACCTTC.

V and J are TRBV3-1 (or the pseudogene TRBV3-2) and TRBJ2-2; a weak D match, TRBD2 (6 bases). Per the germline V gene, CDR1 is LGHDT and CDR2 is YNNKEL (reference sequence). This CDR3 is built from 14 residues. V was pared by 0 bases and J by 5 bases, with 7 bases between. DNA for the CDR3: TGTGCCAGCAGCCAAGAGGCGGGAACCGGGGAGCTGTTTTTT. It yields the protein CASSQEAGTGELFF.

This clone is a singleton in its sample. This chain connects TRBV9 to TRBJ2-1, with 11 nucleotides matching TRBD2. The V gene's germline CDR1 is SGDLS and CDR2 YYNGEE. Trimming took 5 bases from V and 5 from J; bases not matched to a gene: 6. There are 15 residues in the CDR3. Here the CDR3 DNA reads TGTGCCAGCAGACCCGGGACTAGCGGAAACAATGAGCAGTTCTTC. Protein product: CASRPGTSGNNEQFF.

The chain is built from TRBV7-8 and TRBJ2-7; the D gene is possibly TRBD2 (6 bases). Trimming removed 4 bases from V and 0 bases from J, with 10 bases in between. CDR1 is SGHVS and CDR2 is FQNEAQ in the germline V gene. CDR3 size: 14 residues. Here the CDR3 DNA reads TGTGCCAGCAGCTCCCGGGACTTCTCCTACGAGCAGTACTTC. Protein: CASSSRDFSYEQYF.

This clone was seen only once. J is TRBJ2-1 and V is TRBV12-3 or TRBV12-4; D is unclear. With 7 bases removed from V and 7 bases from J, the gap between germline ends came to 11 bases. The CDR3 is 12 amino acids. CDR3 protein: CASTLSGNEQFF. CDR3 nucleotides: TGTGCCAGCACCCTGTCCGGGAATGAGCAGTTCTTC.

The chain joins TRBV3-1 (or the pseudogene TRBV3-2) to TRBJ1-1; D is uncertain. Per the germline V gene, CDR1 is LGHDT and CDR2 is YNNKEL (reference sequence). CDR3 size: 18 residues. The V gene lost 0 bases and the J gene lost 5 bases, with 22 bases spanning the gap. CDR3 coding DNA: TGTGCCAGCAGCCAAGAACTCCCCATGCGGGCCCCGGGGACTGAAGCTTTCTTT. This sequence encodes CASSQELPMRAPGTEAFF.

The CDR3 nucleotides are TGTGCCAGTCAAACTACCCTCTCGACTAGCGGGAAAGCCAAAAACATTCAGTACTTC. This codes for CASQTTLSTSGKAKNIQYF. This chain joins TRBV19 and TRBJ2-4; 11 bases line up with TRBD2. In germline, CDR1 is LNHDA, CDR2 SQIVND (reference sequence). V trimming: 8 bases; J trimming: 0 bases; junction bases outside the gene matches: 15. This CDR3 is built from 19 residues. Full variable domain (rest looked up from reference TRBV19 and TRBJ2-4): DGGITQSPKYLFRKEGQNVTLSCEQNLNHDAMYWYRQDPGQGLRLIYYSQIVNDFQKGDIAEGYSVSREKKESFPLTVTSAQKNPTAFYLCASQTTLSTSGKAKNIQYFGAGTRLSVL.

The chain employs TRBV6-5 and TRBJ2-4; D unclear. The CDR3 is made up of 14 amino acids. V lost 2 bases and J 6 bases, leaving 11 bases between the germline ends. Germline lookup yields CDR1 MNHEY and CDR2 SVGAGI. The chain's CDR3 is CASSYGGARNIQYF. The CDR3 DNA reads TGTGCCAGCAGTTACGGCGGAGCGAGAAACATTCAGTACTTC.

This chain joins TRBV4-2 and TRBJ1-4, with unresolved D. CDR1 and CDR2 (germline): LGHNA, YNFKEQ. The length of the CDR3 is 11 residues. V dropped 7 bases and J dropped 8 bases, with 8 bases sitting between them. As DNA, the CDR3 is TGTGCCAGCAATGACGGGGAAAAACTGTTTTTT. This translates into CASNDGEKLFF.

This clone was counted between two and nine times. Additional DNA sequences in this sample encode the identical CDR3. The chain recombines TRBV2 with TRBJ1-5; unclear D gene. V lost 4 bases and J lost 1, with 8 bases in between. Germline CDR1 is SNHLY and CDR2 is FYNNEI. There are 14 residues in the CDR3. The CDR3 region is CASSAGRSNQPQHF. The CDR3, as DNA: TGTGCCAGCAGTGCCGGGAGAAGCAATCAGCCCCAGCATTTT.

This clone was recorded only once. V usage is TRBV5-1 and J usage is TRBJ1-4, with TRBD1 matching over 7 bases. This CDR3 is 13 amino acids long. The germline CDR1 and CDR2 sequences are SGHRS and YFSETQ. Losses at the gene ends were 7 bases for V and 8 bases for J; bases not matched to a gene: 8. The CDR3 sequence: CASRTQGDEKLFF. CDR3 sequence (DNA): TGCGCCAGCCGTACCCAGGGGGACGAAAAACTGTTTTTT.

The chain has TRBV19 and TRBJ2-5; TRBD2 agrees at 13 bases. The CDR3 spans 15 residues. CDR1 LNHDA and CDR2 SQIVND come from the germline V gene (reference sequence). Trimming removed 6 bases from V and 5 bases from J; junction bases left unmatched: 6. The CDR3 DNA reads as TGTGCCAGTAGCGAACTAGCGGGGGGGCCGGAGACCCAGTACTTC. Protein product: CASSELAGGPETQYF.

The chain combines TRBV7-2 with TRBJ2-1; 11 bases are shared with TRBD2. The germline CDR1 and CDR2 sequences are SGHTA and FQGNSA. The CDR3 loop spans 16 amino acids. J was trimmed by 6 bases and V by 4 bases; bases with no gene match: 8. The CDR3 loop is CASSSVAGGSSNEQFF. CDR3 in DNA: TGTGCCAGCAGCTCCGTAGCGGGAGGGAGTAGCAATGAGCAGTTCTTC.

The chain is built from TRBV6-1 and TRBJ2-1; D may be TRBD2 (5 bases). Trimming shortened V by 1 base and J by 6 bases, and 13 bases separated the two germline ends. The length of the CDR3 is 15 residues. The V gene's germline CDR1 is MNHNS and CDR2 SASEGT. CDR3 coding DNA: TGTGCCAGCAGTGAAGTATTCGGGGTTGTCAATGAGCAGTTCTTC. Protein: CASSEVFGVVNEQFF.

V gene TRBV15 combines with J gene TRBJ1-6; 8 nucleotides align to TRBD1. After removal of 1 base from V and 9 bases from J, the junction contained 5 bases not matched to a gene. The CDR3 is 15 residues long. CDR1 is LNHNV and CDR2 is YYDKDF in the germline V gene (reference sequence). CDR3 residues: CATSRVDRDSSPLHF. CDR3 bases: TGTGCCACCAGCAGAGTGGACAGGGACTCTTCACCCCTCCACTTT. Full variable domain (rest looked up from reference TRBV15 and TRBJ1-6): DAMVIQNPRYQVTQFGKPVTLSCSQTLNHNVMYWYQQKSSQAPKLLFHYYDKDFNNEADTPDNFQSRRPNTSFCFLDIRSPGLGDTAMYLCATSRVDRDSSPLHFGNGTRLTVT.

About this clone: Other DNA sequences in this specimen translate into the identical CDR3. The CDR3 coding sequence is TGTGCCACCAGCAGAGACAGGGTCGGCAATCAGCCCCAGCATTTT. Its translation is CATSRDRVGNQPQHF. V usage is TRBV15 and J usage is TRBJ1-5; TRBD1 is a possible D gene (5 bases). V gave up 0 bases and J gave up 2 bases, with 8 bases separating them. The CDR3 runs 15 residues. From germline, CDR1 is LNHNV and CDR2 YYDKDF (reference sequence).

The genes are TRBV19 and TRBJ2-7, with D perhaps matching TRBD2 (5 bases). The germline gives CDR1 LNHDA, CDR2 SQIVND (reference sequence). The CDR3 sequence is 14 residues long. The V end was cut by 1 base, the J end by 7 bases, with 14 bases between. The CDR3 region has the DNA TGTGCCAGTAGTATAGCCGGCGGGCGAGGAGAGCAGTACTTC. It is translated as CASSIAGGRGEQYF.

J is TRBJ2-5 and V is TRBV11-2; 7 bases map to TRBD2. The germline CDR1 and CDR2 sequences are SGHAT and FQNNGV. The CDR3 sequence is 14 residues long. J lost 5 bases, V lost 0 bases, and 3 bases had no gene match. CDR3 in amino acids: CASSLDLGGETQYF. In DNA form, the CDR3 reads TGTGCCAGCAGCTTAGACCTGGGGGGGGAGACCCAGTACTTC.

The chain recombines TRBV28 with TRBJ2-1; 10 bases fit TRBD2. Germline CDR1 reads MDHEN; CDR2 reads SYDVKM. CDR3 size: 17 residues. V was clipped by 2 bases and J by 9 bases; unmatched bases: 13. The chain's CDR3 is CASSLGTSAISLGEQFF. CDR3 DNA: TGTGCCAGCAGTTTAGGGACTAGCGCCATTAGTCTGGGTGAGCAGTTCTTC.

The chain joins TRBV19 to TRBJ1-5; D remains ambiguous. From germline, CDR1 is LNHDA and CDR2 SQIVND (reference sequence). Trimming removed 4 bases from V and 7 bases from J, with 11 bases in between. This CDR3 has 13 amino acids. This CDR3 reads CASSKTLRQPQHF. CDR3 nucleotides: TGTGCCAGTAGTAAGACCCTGAGGCAGCCCCAGCATTTT.

In DNA, the CDR3 is TGTGCCAGCAGCCGGGGACAATACAATGAGCAGTTCTTC. It yields the protein CASSRGQYNEQFF. The chain couples TRBV11-3 to TRBJ2-1; D may be TRBD1 (6 bases). The CDR3 is 13 residues long. Germline assignment: CDR1 SGHNT and CDR2 YENEEA. Trimming shortened V by 5 bases and J by 4 bases, and 9 bases separated the two germline ends.